Detailed here is one T cell receptor beta chain. The data were obtained in a study of T cell changes during pregnancy in multiple sclerosis. Here immunoSEQ multiplex PCR was the method, and the copy in TCRdb shows in-frame clones only, minus some. Among about 56,000 clones listed, approximately 87% were seen once. The V end lost 0 bases, the J end lost 4 bases, and 4 bases lay between the germline ends. CDR3 length equals 13 residues. Germline CDR1 reads SGDLS; CDR2 reads YYNGEE. Material: peripheral blood from another person, used as feeder cells. The receptor was isolated from a human donor whose cells served as feeder cells for cultures in a pregnancy study. The gene calls are TRBV9 and TRBJ2-2; no clear D gene. CDR3 nucleotide sequence: TGTGCCAGCAGCGTAGTTCCCACCGGGGAGCTGTTTTTT. The encoded protein is CASSVVPTGELFF.